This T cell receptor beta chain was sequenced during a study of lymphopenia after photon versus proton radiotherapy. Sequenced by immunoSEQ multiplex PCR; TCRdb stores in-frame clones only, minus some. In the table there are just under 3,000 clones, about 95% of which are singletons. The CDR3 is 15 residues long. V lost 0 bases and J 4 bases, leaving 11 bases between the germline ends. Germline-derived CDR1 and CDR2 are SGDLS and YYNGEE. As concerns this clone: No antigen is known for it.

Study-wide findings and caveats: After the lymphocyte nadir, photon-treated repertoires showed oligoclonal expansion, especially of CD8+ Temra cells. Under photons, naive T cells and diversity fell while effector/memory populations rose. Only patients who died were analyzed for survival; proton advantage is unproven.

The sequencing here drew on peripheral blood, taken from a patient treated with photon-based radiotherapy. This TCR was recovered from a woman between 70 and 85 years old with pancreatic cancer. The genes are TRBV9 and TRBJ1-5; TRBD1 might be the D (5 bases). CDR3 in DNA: TGTGCCAGCAGCGTAGGGGACCGGGGGAATCAGCCCCAGCATTTT. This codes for CASSVGDRGNQPQHF.